This T cell receptor (beta chain) derives from a study of cytomegalovirus exposure and HLA in healthy donors. Notes on the study in general: Later analysis demonstrated an association between a missense DCLRE1C variant and TCR beta V- and J-gene trimming. Confirmation was obtained in vitro that a few CMV-associated chains are specific for CMV antigens. Some V segments, TRBV6-2 and TRBV6-3 among them, were indistinguishable and were therefore excluded.

Details on this clone: The antigen remains unidentified.

This CDR3 is built from 15 residues. CDR1 SGHRS and CDR2 YFSETQ come from the germline V gene. V shed 4 bases and J 6 bases; nucleotides not matched to a gene: 6. Amplification used 60 Vbeta primers and 13 Jbeta primers. Sequencing used immunoSEQ multiplex PCR; TCRdb keeps in-frame clones, though not all of them. The table records 150,000 to 200,000 clones, around 76% of them present only once. The V call is TRBV5-1, the J call TRBJ1-4; 10 nucleotides match TRBD1. The TCR originated in a woman in her thirties in good health and CMV-seropositive. Sequenced material: PBMCs. CDR3 in amino acids: CASSRETGGDEKLFF. The DNA of the CDR3 is TGCGCCAGCAGCCGGGAGACAGGGGGCGATGAAAAACTGTTTTTT.